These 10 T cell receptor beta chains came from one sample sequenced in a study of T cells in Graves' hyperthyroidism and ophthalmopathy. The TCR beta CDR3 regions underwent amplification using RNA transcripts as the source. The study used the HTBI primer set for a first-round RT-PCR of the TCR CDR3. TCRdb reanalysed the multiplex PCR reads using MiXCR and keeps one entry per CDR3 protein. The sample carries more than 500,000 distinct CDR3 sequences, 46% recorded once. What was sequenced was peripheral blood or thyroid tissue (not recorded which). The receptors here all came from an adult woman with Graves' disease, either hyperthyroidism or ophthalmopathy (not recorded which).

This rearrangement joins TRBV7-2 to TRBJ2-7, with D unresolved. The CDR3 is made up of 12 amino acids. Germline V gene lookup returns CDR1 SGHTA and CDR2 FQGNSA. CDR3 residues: CLFRIMARKQYF. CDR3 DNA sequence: TGTCTGTTCCGGATCATGGCTCGGAAGCAGTACTTC.

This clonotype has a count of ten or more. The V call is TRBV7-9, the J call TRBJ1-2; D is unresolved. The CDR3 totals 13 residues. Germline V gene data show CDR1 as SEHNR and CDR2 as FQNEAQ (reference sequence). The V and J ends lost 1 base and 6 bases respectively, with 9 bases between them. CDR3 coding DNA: TGTGCCAGCAGCTTAGGGGCAGCTAATGGCTACACCTTC. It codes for CASSLGAANGYTF. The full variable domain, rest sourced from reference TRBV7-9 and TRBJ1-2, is DTGVSQNPRHKITKRGQNVTFRCDPISEHNRLYWYRQTLGQGPEFLTYFQNEAQLEKSRLLSDRFSAERPKGSFSTLEIQRTEQGDSAMYLCASSLGAANGYTFGSGTRLTVV.

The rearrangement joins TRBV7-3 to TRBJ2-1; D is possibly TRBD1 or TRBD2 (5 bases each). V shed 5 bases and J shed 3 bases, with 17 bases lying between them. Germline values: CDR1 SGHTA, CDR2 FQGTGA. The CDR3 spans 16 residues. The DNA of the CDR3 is TGTGCCAGCAGCCGGACTGTGGGGGAACTCTACAATGAGCAGTTCTTC. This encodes CASSRTVGELYNEQFF.

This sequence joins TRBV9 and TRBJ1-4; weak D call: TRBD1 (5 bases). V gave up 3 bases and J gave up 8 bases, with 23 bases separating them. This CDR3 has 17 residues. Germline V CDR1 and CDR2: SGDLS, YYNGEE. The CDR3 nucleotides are TGTGCCAGCAGCGGCCCCCTCTCGGGACGATTTACCGAAAAACTGTTTTTT. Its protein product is CASSGPLSGRFTEKLFF. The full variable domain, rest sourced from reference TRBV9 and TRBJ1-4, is DSGVTQTPKHLITATGQRVTLRCSPRSGDLSVYWYQQSLDQGLQFLIQYYNGEERAKGNILERFSAQQFPDLHSELNLSSLELGDSALYFCASSGPLSGRFTEKLFFGSGTQLSVL.

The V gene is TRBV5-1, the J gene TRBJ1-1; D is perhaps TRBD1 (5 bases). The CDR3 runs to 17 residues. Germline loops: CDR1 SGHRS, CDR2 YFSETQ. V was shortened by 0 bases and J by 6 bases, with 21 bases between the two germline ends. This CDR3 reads CASSLAFSTGGMAEAFF. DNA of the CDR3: TGCGCCAGCAGCTTGGCCTTTTCGACGGGGGGTATGGCTGAAGCTTTCTTT.

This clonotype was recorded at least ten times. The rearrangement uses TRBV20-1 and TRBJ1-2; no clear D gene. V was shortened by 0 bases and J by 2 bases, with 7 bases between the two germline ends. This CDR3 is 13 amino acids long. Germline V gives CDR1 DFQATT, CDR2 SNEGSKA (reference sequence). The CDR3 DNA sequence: TGCAGTGCTAGAGATACGAGGAACTATGGCTACACCTTC. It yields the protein CSARDTRNYGYTF.

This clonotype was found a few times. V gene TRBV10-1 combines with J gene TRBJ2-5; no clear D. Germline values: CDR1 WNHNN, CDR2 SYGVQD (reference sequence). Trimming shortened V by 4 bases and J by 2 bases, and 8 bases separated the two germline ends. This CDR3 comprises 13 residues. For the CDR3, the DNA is TGCGCCAGCAGTGTTGGCCCTCAAGAGACCCAGTACTTC. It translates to CASSVGPQETQYF.

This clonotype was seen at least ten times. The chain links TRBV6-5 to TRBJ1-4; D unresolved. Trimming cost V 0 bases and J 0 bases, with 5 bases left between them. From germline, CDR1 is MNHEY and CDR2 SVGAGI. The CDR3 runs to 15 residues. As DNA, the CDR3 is TGTGCCAGCAGTTACTCCCAGGCAACTAATGAAAAACTGTTTTTT. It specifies CASSYSQATNEKLFF.

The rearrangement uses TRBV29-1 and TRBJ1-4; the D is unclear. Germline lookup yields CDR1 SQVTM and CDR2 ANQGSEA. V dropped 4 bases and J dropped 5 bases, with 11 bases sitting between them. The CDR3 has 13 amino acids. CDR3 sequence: CSVVLGENEKLFF. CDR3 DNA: TGCAGCGTTGTCTTGGGAGAGAATGAAAAACTGTTTTTT.

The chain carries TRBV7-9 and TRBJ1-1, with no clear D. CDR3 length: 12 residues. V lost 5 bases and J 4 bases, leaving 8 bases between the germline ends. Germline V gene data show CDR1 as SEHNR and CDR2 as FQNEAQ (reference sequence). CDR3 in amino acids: CASSPRATEAFF. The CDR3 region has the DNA TGTGCCAGCAGCCCGCGGGCCACTGAAGCTTTCTTT.